The clone carrying this T cell receptor beta chain appeared many times. The TCR beta CDR3 regions underwent amplification using RNA transcripts as the source. TCR CDR3 underwent first-round RT-PCR with the HTBI primer set. TCRdb independently ran MiXCR on the multiplex PCR reads; one entry per CDR3 protein. Of roughly 560,000 distinct CDR3 sequences detected, 14% to 15% appear once; the ten largest clones hold around 4.1%. The data were taken from a study of T cells in Graves' hyperthyroidism and ophthalmopathy. Between the trimmed V and J ends, which lost 6 bases and 7 bases, there was a span of 19 bases. The CDR3 is 15 amino acids.

V and J are TRBV12-3 or TRBV12-4 and TRBJ2-1; D is perhaps TRBD2 (6 bases). This TCR derives from a woman aged 35 to 49 with Graves' ophthalmopathy. Sample: blood. The CDR3 DNA reads as TGTGCCAGCAGCCACCCCGACCGACTAGGAAATGAGCAGTTCTTC. Its translation is CASSHPDRLGNEQFF.